Listed here are 7 T cell receptor beta chains from one sample, sequenced in a study of blood T cell repertoires in COVID-19. Assay used: immunoSEQ multiplex PCR; TCRdb lists only in-frame clones, some missing. The data contain hundreds of thousands of clones, around nine tenths of them singletons. The specimen sequenced was peripheral blood. These receptors were collected from a man younger than 30 with active or convalescent COVID-19.

The chain employs TRBV15 and TRBJ2-7; TRBD2 aligns across 7 bases. The CDR3 is 15 residues long. Germline-derived CDR1 and CDR2 are LNHNV and YYDKDF (reference sequence). With V trimmed by 5 bases and J by 3 bases, 10 bases remained unmatched. The CDR3 DNA follows: TGTGCCACCAGCGGGATCCTAGCGGACTACTACGAGCAGTACTTC. Protein: CATSGILADYYEQYF.

The genes are TRBV30 and TRBJ1-2; D unresolved. CDR1 GTSNPN and CDR2 SVGIG come from the germline V gene (reference sequence). The CDR3 has 11 residues. The V and J ends lost 1 base and 8 bases respectively, with 8 bases between them. The CDR3 loop reads CAWSAGGGYTF. CDR3 bases: TGTGCCTGGAGTGCAGGAGGCGGCTACACCTTC.

The rearrangement joins TRBV27 to TRBJ1-5; unclear D gene. V dropped 3 bases and J dropped 3 bases, with 9 bases sitting between them. The CDR3 extends over 14 amino acids. Germline V gene lookup returns CDR1 MNHEY and CDR2 SMNVEV (reference sequence). The CDR3 region is CASSFGRHNQPQHF. DNA of the CDR3: TGTGCCAGCAGTTTCGGCAGGCACAATCAGCCCCAGCATTTT.

About this clone: The same CDR3 also results from other DNA sequences found in this sample. The gene calls are TRBV27 and TRBJ2-7, with a tentative D call TRBD1 (6 bases). Per the germline V gene, CDR1 is MNHEY and CDR2 is SMNVEV (reference sequence). The CDR3 spans 16 residues. Between the trimmed V and J ends, which lost 0 bases and 1 base, there was a span of 13 bases. CDR3: CASSLSAQGLSYEQYF. The CDR3 coding sequence is TGTGCCAGCAGTTTATCGGCACAGGGTCTTTCCTACGAGCAGTACTTC.

The CDR3 region has the DNA TGTGCCAGTAGAAACCGGGACAGGGAATCCGCTGAAGCTTTCTTT. It encodes CASRNRDRESAEAFF. This chain joins TRBV19 and TRBJ1-1; TRBD1 agrees at 9 bases. The CDR3 runs 15 residues. The V segment lost 6 bases and the J segment 6 bases; nucleotides outside the gene matches: 11. Germline CDR1 and CDR2: LNHDA and SQIVND (reference sequence).

The V call is TRBV30, the J call TRBJ2-1, with 7 bases identical to TRBD2. CDR1 GTSNPN and CDR2 SVGIG come from the germline V gene (reference sequence). J lost 7 bases, V lost 5 bases, and 17 bases had no gene match. The CDR3 length is 16 residues. CDR3 sequence: CAWGSPGPGRENEQFF. The CDR3 region has the DNA TGTGCCTGGGGGAGCCCGGGACCCGGGCGGGAGAATGAGCAGTTCTTC.

The genes are TRBV7-2 and TRBJ2-5; TRBD2 agrees at 9 bases. The CDR3 runs 17 residues. Trimming took 0 bases from V and 2 from J; bases not matched to a gene: 7. Germline V gene sequence: CDR1 SGHTA, CDR2 FQGNSA. The CDR3 DNA reads as TGTGCCAGCAGCTTAGCGCAGGCGGGAGGGGGGCAAGAGACCCAGTACTTC. It translates to CASSLAQAGGGQETQYF.